Below, 20 T cell receptor beta chains from the same sample are listed, as sequenced in a study of T-cell reconstitution after alpha-beta-depleted transplantation in children. Preparation of the TCRbeta library involved a method that used unique molecular identifiers. Each CDR3 protein gets one entry after TCRdb re-called the PCR reads with MiXCR. In the table there are approximately 190,000 distinct CDR3 sequences, under 8.5% of which are singletons. The source material was PBMCs, mostly from graft donor cells, sampled 360 days after TCRalphabeta/CD19-depleted stem cell transplant. The source is a male patient under 10 years old who had a stem cell transplant for acute myeloid leukemia, so the T cells may come from the graft donor.

This clonotype came up many times. The V and J genes are TRBV6-5 and TRBJ1-4; D is possibly TRBD1 (5 bases). V lost 2 bases to trimming and J lost 6 bases, with 10 bases between them. The CDR3 extends over 14 amino acids. Germline-derived CDR1 and CDR2 are MNHEY and SVGAGI. CDR3 amino acids: CASSYKGGDEKLFF. The CDR3 region has the DNA TGTGCCAGCAGTTACAAGGGAGGGGATGAAAAACTGTTTTTT.

The table lists this clonotype with many counts. The V call is TRBV24-1, the J call TRBJ2-1, with 12 bases identical to TRBD1. The germline V gene encodes CDR1 KGHDR and CDR2 SFDVKD. The trim removed 1 base at V and 2 bases at J, leaving 11 bases unmatched. The CDR3 covers 20 residues. In DNA form, the CDR3 reads TGTGCCACCAGTGATTTCGGGACAGGGGGCGTAGGTATCCCCTACAATGAGCAGTTCTTC. Amino acid sequence: CATSDFGTGGVGIPYNEQFF.

This chain connects TRBV7-9 to TRBJ2-1, with TRBD1 matching 7 bases. The CDR3 loop spans 15 amino acids. Germline V CDR1 and CDR2: SEHNR, FQNEAQ (reference sequence). The ends lost 6 bases at V and 2 bases at J; junction bases unmatched: 7. The CDR3 region has the DNA TGTGCCAGCAGACCGGGACAGCGCGCCTACAATGAGCAGTTCTTC. Translating it yields CASRPGQRAYNEQFF.

This clonotype was seen only a few times. The V call is TRBV5-1, the J call TRBJ2-5; D not certain. CDR1 SGHRS and CDR2 YFSETQ come from the germline V gene. Trimming took off 1 base at V and 3 bases at J, with 10 bases between the two ends. This CDR3 has 14 residues. CDR3 amino acids: CASSLYGPEETQYF. CDR3 DNA: TGCGCCAGCAGCTTGTATGGCCCCGAAGAGACCCAGTACTTC.

As DNA, the CDR3 is TGTGCCAGTAGACAGGTGCTGAACACTGAAGCTTTCTTT. Translated: CASRQVLNTEAFF. The rearrangement links TRBV19 to TRBJ1-1; perhaps TRBD1 as D (5 bases). The V gene's germline CDR1 is LNHDA and CDR2 SQIVND (reference sequence). This CDR3 region has 13 residues. V was pared by 6 bases and J by 0 bases, with 8 bases between. The full variable domain, with the rest looked up from reference TRBV19 and TRBJ1-1, is DGGITQSPKYLFRKEGQNVTLSCEQNLNHDAMYWYRQDPGQGLRLIYYSQIVNDFQKGDIAEGYSVSREKKESFPLTVTSAQKNPTAFYLCASRQVLNTEAFFGQGTRLTVV.

The chain combines TRBV5-1 with TRBJ2-4, with D possibly being TRBD2 (7 bases). V lost 7 bases to trimming and J lost 16 bases, with 18 bases between them. Germline V CDR1 and CDR2: SGHRS, YFSETQ. The CDR3 consists of 11 residues. As DNA, the CDR3 is TGCGCCAGCCGGGACAAGGGACTAATTTACTTC. Protein sequence: CASRDKGLIYF. The full variable domain, with the rest looked up from reference TRBV5-1 and TRBJ2-4, is KAGVTQTPRYLIKTRGQQVTLSCSPISGHRSVSWYQQTPGQGLQFLFEYFSETQRNKGNFPGRFSGRQFSNSRSEMNVSTLELGDSALYLCASRDKGLIYFGAGTRLSVL.

This clonotype was detected many times. The V gene is TRBV10-3, the J gene TRBJ2-7, with D uncertain. Trimming shortened V by 6 bases and J by 11 bases, and 11 bases separated the two germline ends. The CDR3 runs 10 residues. Germline lookup yields CDR1 ENHRY and CDR2 SYGVKD. The CDR3 DNA sequence: TGTGCCATCAGAGTTACACTGGAGTACGTC. This codes for CAIRVTLEYV.

The table lists this clonotype with many counts. CDR3: CSARGDGGYGYTF. In nucleotides, the CDR3 is TGCAGCGCCAGAGGGGACGGTGGCTATGGCTACACCTTC. This sequence joins TRBV29-1 and TRBJ1-2; D might be TRBD1 (5 bases). Germline values: CDR1 SQVTM, CDR2 ANQGSEA. Deletions cut 7 bases from V and 4 bases from J, with 16 bases between. The CDR3 extends over 13 amino acids. Variable domain in full (rest from reference TRBV29-1 and TRBJ1-2): SAVISQKPSRDICQRGTSLTIQCQVDSQVTMMFWYRQQPGQSLTLIATANQGSEATYESGFVIDKFPISRPNLTFSTLTVSNMSPEDSSIYLCSARGDGGYGYTFGSGTRLTVV.

V gene TRBV5-6 combines with J gene TRBJ2-1, with D maybe TRBD1 (6 bases). V was shortened by 0 bases and J by 6 bases, with 13 bases between the two germline ends. Germline CDR1 and CDR2: SGHDT and YYEEEE. This CDR3 comprises 15 residues. The chain's CDR3 is CASSLGRSRGNEQFF. In DNA form, the CDR3 reads TGTGCCAGCAGCTTGGGCCGAAGCAGGGGCAATGAGCAGTTCTTC.

Worth noting for this clonotype: The missing conserved phenylalanine or tryptophan at the end of this CDR3 makes a read error likely. V usage is TRBV5-1 and J usage is TRBJ1-1; 8 bases align to TRBD1. CDR1 and CDR2 (germline): SGHRS, YFSETQ. After removal of 4 bases from V and 6 bases from J, the junction contained 2 bases not matched to a gene. The CDR3 is made up of 12 amino acids. The CDR3 protein is CASSQGQAEAFY. The CDR3 nucleotides are TGCGCCAGCAGCCAGGGACAGGCTGAAGCTTTCTAT.

This clonotype showed up many times. This chain links TRBV10-3 with TRBJ2-2; 8 bases map to TRBD2. This CDR3 has 14 residues. In germline, CDR1 is ENHRY, CDR2 SYGVKD. V was clipped by 5 bases and J by 7 bases; unmatched bases: 6. Here the CDR3 reads CAISSGSTIGELFF. In DNA form, the CDR3 reads TGTGCCATCAGTAGCGGGAGCACTATCGGGGAGCTGTTTTTT.

A few counts support this clonotype. V gene TRBV5-1 combines with J gene TRBJ2-1, with D uncertain. CDR3 size: 15 residues. Germline CDR1 SGHRS, CDR2 YFSETQ. Trimming removed 0 bases at V and 0 bases at J, with 7 bases between. As DNA, the CDR3 is TGCGCCAGCAGCTTGGATTGGAGCTCCTACAATGAGCAGTTCTTC. The encoded protein is CASSLDWSSYNEQFF.

CDR3 region: CASSQDPHRGQTKQYF. CDR3 nucleotide sequence: TGTGCCAGCAGCCAAGATCCTCATAGGGGACAGACGAAGCAGTACTTC. The V and J genes are TRBV3-1 and TRBJ2-7, with 7 bases matching TRBD1. The V segment lost 0 bases and the J segment 8 bases; nucleotides outside the gene matches: 13. Germline assignment: CDR1 LGHDT and CDR2 YNNKEL (reference sequence). This CDR3 is 16 amino acids long.

This clonotype occurred many times. This chain links TRBV4-1 with TRBJ1-1; 10 bases match TRBD1. V dropped 1 base and J dropped 4; count of bases not matched to a gene: 3. The V gene's germline CDR1 is MGHRA and CDR2 YSYEKL. CDR3 size: 15 residues. The CDR3 coding sequence is TGCGCCAGCAGCCAAGGGAGGACAGGGGGCACTGAAGCTTTCTTT. Translating it yields CASSQGRTGGTEAFF.

This clonotype was recorded at least ten times. DNA of the CDR3: TGTGCCAGCAGAACAGGGTGGGCAGATACGCAGTATTTT. It codes for CASRTGWADTQYF. This chain connects TRBV12-3 or TRBV12-4 to TRBJ2-3; D is possibly TRBD1 (6 bases). Trimming stripped 6 bases from V and 4 bases from J, with 11 bases between. The CDR3 extends over 13 amino acids.

This clonotype was seen ten or more times. The chain is built from TRBV7-6 and TRBJ2-4, with unresolved D. The CDR3 has 17 residues. Germline assignment: CDR1 SGHVS and CDR2 FNYEAQ. Trimming stripped 1 base from V and 0 bases from J, with 13 bases between. The CDR3 here is CASSLGPQLLAKNIQYF. The CDR3 coding sequence is TGTGCCAGCAGCTTAGGTCCCCAGCTTCTAGCCAAAAACATTCAGTACTTC.

Comment on this clonotype: A much bigger clone sits one base away, suggesting this may be a read error. This likely comes from a read error, as the CDR3 has no conserved phenylalanine or tryptophan at its end. This sequence joins TRBV7-9 and TRBJ2-1; D is ambiguous. The CDR3 is 15 amino acids. The V and J ends lost 4 bases and 4 bases respectively, with 14 bases between them. Per germline, CDR1 SEHNR and CDR2 FQNEAQ (reference sequence). CDR3 sequence reads: CASSSPTLRYNEQFS. CDR3 sequence (DNA): TGTGCCAGCAGCTCCCCGACTCTCCGGTACAATGAGCAGTTCTCC.

In the case of this clonotype: This may stem from a read error, because a much larger clone lies one nucleotide away. Lacking the conserved final phenylalanine or tryptophan, this CDR3 likely reflects a read error. The rearrangement uses TRBV29-1 and TRBJ1-4; 8 bases are a match to TRBD1. The CDR3 is made up of 13 amino acids. Unmatched junction bases numbered 2, after V lost 4 bases and J lost 4 bases. Germline V gene lookup returns CDR1 SQVTM and CDR2 ANQGSEA. Written as DNA, the CDR3 is TGCAGCGTTGCACAGGGGGATAATGAAAAACTGTTTTAT. It codes for CSVAQGDNEKLFY.

This clonotype has a count of ten or more. The chain employs TRBV20-1 and TRBJ2-3; TRBD2 agrees at 10 bases. The V gene end was trimmed by 0 bases and the J gene end by 0 bases; junction bases not matched to a gene: 12. Germline V gene sequence: CDR1 DFQATT, CDR2 SNEGSKA (reference sequence). This CDR3 is built from 19 residues. This chain's CDR3 is CSARDLDASGSSSTDTQYF. CDR3 nucleotides: TGCAGTGCTAGAGATCTAGATGCTAGCGGGAGTTCTAGCACAGATACGCAGTATTTT.

This clonotype has ten or more counts. The chain uses TRBV9 and TRBJ2-1; a possible D gene is TRBD2 (6 bases). Germline V lookup: CDR1 SGDLS, CDR2 YYNGEE. This CDR3 has 14 residues. V was clipped by 0 bases and J by 6 bases, with 10 bases between them. The CDR3 nucleotides read TGTGCCAGCAGCGTAGCGGGAGTCACCAATGAGCAGTTCTTC. Protein: CASSVAGVTNEQFF.